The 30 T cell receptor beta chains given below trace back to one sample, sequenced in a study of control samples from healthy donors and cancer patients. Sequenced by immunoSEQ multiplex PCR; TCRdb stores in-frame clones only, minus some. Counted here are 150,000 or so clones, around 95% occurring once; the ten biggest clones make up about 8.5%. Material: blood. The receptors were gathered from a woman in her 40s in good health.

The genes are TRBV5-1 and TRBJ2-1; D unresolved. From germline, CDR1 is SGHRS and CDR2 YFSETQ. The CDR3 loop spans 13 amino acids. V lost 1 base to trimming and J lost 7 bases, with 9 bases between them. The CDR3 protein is CASSLFTVNEQFF. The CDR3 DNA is TGCGCCAGCAGCTTGTTTACCGTTAATGAGCAGTTCTTC.

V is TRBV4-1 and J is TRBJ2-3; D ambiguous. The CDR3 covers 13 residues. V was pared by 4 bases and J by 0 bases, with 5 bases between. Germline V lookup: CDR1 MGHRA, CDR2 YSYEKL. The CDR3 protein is CASSPPSTDTQYF. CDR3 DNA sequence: TGCGCCAGCAGCCCCCCAAGCACAGATACGCAGTATTTT.

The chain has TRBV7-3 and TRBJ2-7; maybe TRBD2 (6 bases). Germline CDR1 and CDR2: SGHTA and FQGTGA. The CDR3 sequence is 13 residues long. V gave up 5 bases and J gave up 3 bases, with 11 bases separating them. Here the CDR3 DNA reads TGTGCCAGCAGCCCCTCCGGGGGCTACGAGCAGTACTTC. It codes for CASSPSGGYEQYF.

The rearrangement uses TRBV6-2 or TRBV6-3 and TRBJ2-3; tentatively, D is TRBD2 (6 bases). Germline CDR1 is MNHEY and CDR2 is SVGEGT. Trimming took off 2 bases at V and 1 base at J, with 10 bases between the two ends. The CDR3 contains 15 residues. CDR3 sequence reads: CASSYVGGGTDTQYF. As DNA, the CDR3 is TGTGCCAGCAGTTACGTCGGCGGGGGCACAGATACGCAGTATTTT.

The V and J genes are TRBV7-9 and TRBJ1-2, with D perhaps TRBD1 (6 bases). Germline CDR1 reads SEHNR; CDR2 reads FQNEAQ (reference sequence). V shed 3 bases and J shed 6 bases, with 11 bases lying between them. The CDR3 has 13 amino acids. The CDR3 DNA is TGTGCCAGCAGCTTTCGGGGGGCAAATGGCTACACCTTC. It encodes CASSFRGANGYTF.

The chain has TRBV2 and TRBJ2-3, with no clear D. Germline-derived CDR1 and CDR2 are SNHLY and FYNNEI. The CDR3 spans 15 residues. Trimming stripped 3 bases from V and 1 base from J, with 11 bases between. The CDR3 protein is CASSDRLAGTDTQYF. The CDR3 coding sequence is TGTGCCAGCAGTGATAGGTTAGCTGGCACAGATACGCAGTATTTT. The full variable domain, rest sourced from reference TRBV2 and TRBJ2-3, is EPEVTQTPSHQVTQMGQEVILRCVPISNHLYFYWYRQILGQKVEFLVSFYNNEISEKSEIFDDQFSVERPDGSNFTLKIRSTKLEDSAMYFCASSDRLAGTDTQYFGPGTRLTVL.

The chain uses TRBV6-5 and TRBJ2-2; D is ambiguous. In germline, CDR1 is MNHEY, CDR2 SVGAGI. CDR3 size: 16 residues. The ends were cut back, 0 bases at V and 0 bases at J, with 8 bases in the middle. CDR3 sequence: CASSYSPAANTGELFF. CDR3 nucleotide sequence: TGTGCCAGCAGTTACTCTCCCGCGGCGAACACCGGGGAGCTGTTTTTT.

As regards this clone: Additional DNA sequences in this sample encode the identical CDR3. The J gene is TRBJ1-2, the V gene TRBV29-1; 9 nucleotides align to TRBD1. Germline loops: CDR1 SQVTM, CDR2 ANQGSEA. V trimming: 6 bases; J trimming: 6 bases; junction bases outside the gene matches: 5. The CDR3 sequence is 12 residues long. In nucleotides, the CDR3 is TGCAGCGTCGACAGGACAGGGGATGGCTACACCTTC. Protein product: CSVDRTGDGYTF. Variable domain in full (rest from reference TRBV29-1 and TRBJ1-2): SAVISQKPSRDICQRGTSLTIQCQVDSQVTMMFWYRQQPGQSLTLIATANQGSEATYESGFVIDKFPISRPNLTFSTLTVSNMSPEDSSIYLCSVDRTGDGYTFGSGTRLTVV.

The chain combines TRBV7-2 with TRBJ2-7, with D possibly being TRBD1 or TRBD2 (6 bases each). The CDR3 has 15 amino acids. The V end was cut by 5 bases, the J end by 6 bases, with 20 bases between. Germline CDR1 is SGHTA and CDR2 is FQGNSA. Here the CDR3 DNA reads TGTGCCAGCAGCATTACCTTACAGGGACTGGGCGAGCAGTACTTC. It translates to CASSITLQGLGEQYF.

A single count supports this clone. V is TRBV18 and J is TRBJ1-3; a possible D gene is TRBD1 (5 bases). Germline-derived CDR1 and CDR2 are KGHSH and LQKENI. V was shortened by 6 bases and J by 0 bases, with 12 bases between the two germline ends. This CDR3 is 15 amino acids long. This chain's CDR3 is CASSDHGGSGNTIYF. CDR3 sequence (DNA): TGTGCCAGCTCCGACCATGGGGGCTCTGGAAACACCATATATTTT.

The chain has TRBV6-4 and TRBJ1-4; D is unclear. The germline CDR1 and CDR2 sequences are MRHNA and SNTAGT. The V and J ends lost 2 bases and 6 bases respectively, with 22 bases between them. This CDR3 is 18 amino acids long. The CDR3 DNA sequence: TGTGCCAGCAGTGACCGAGGCACCCGACTGCACGGGGATGAAAAACTGTTTTTT. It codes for CASSDRGTRLHGDEKLFF.

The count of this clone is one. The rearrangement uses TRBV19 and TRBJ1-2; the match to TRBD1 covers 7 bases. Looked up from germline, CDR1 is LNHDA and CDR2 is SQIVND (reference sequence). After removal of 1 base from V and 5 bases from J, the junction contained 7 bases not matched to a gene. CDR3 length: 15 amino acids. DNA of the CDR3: TGTGCCAGTAGTATAGGGACAGGAATCGTATATGGCTACACCTTC. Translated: CASSIGTGIVYGYTF.

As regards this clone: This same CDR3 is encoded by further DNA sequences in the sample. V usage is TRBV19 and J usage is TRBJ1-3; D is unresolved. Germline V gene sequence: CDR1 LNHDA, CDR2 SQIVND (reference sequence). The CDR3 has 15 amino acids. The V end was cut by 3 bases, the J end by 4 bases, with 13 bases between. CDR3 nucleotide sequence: TGTGCCAGTAGTATTTCCGAGGGTGCCGGAAACACCATATATTTT. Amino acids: CASSISEGAGNTIYF.

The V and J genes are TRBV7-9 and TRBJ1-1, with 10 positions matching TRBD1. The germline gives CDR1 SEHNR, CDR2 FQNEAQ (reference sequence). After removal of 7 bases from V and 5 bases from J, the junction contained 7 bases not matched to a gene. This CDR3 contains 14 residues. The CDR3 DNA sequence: TGTGCCAGCAAGGGGACAGGGGCCTTTACTGAAGCTTTCTTT. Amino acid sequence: CASKGTGAFTEAFF.

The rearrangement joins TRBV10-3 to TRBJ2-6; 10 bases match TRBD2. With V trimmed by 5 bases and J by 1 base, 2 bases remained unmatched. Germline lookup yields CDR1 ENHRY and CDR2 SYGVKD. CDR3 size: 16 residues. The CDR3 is CAISLSGGSGANVLTF. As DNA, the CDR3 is TGTGCCATCAGTCTTAGCGGGGGGTCTGGGGCCAACGTCCTGACTTTC.

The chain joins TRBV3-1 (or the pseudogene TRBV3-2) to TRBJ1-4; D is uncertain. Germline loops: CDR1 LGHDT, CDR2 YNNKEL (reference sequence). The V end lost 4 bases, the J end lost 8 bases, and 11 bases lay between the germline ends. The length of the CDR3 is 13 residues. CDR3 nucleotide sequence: TGTGCCAGCAGCCGAGAAGAAACGGAAAAACTGTTTTTT. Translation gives CASSREETEKLFF.

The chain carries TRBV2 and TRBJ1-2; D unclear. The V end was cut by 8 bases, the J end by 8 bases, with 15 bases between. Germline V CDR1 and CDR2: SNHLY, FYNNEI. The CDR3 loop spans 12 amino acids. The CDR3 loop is CASQKRWEGYTF. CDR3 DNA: TGTGCCAGCCAGAAGCGGTGGGAGGGCTACACCTTC. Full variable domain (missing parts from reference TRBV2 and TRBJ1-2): EPEVTQTPSHQVTQMGQEVILRCVPISNHLYFYWYRQILGQKVEFLVSFYNNEISEKSEIFDDQFSVERPDGSNFTLKIRSTKLEDSAMYFCASQKRWEGYTFGSGTRLTVV.

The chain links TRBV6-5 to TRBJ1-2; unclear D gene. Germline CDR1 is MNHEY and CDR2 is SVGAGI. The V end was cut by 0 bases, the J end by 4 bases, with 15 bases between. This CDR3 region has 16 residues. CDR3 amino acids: CASSYSGGKLGYGYTF. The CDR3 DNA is TGTGCCAGCAGTTACTCAGGAGGGAAGTTGGGCTATGGCTACACCTTC.

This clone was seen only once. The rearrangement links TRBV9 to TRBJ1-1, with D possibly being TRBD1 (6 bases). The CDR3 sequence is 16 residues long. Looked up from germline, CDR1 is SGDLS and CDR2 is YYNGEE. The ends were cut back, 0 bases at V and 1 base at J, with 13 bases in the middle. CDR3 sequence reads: CASSVVVGHSNTEAFF. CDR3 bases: TGTGCCAGCAGCGTAGTAGTGGGACACTCGAACACTGAAGCTTTCTTT.

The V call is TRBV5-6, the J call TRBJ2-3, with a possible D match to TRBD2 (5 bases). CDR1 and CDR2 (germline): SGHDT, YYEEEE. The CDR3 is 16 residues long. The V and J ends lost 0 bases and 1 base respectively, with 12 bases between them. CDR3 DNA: TGTGCCAGCAGCTTGGGGATTTTGGGAGGCACAGATACGCAGTATTTT. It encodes CASSLGILGGTDTQYF.

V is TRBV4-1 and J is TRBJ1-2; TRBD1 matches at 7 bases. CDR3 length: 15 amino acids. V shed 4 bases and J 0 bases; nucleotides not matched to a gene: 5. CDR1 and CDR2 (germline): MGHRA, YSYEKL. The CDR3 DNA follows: TGCGCCAGCAGCCGATCTGGACAGGCTAACTATGGCTACACCTTC. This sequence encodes CASSRSGQANYGYTF.

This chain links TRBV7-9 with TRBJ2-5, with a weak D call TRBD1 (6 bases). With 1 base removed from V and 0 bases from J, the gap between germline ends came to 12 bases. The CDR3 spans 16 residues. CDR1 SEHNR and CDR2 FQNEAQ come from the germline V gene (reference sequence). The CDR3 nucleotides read TGTGCCAGCAGCTTAGACAGGGCGAGTTACCAAGAGACCCAGTACTTC. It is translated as CASSLDRASYQETQYF.

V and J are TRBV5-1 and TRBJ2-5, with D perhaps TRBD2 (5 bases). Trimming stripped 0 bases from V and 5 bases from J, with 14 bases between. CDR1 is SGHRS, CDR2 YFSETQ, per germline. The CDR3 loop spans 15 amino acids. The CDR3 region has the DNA TGCGCCAGCAGCTTGGACGTTGGCCGCGGGGAGACCCAGTACTTC. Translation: CASSLDVGRGETQYF.

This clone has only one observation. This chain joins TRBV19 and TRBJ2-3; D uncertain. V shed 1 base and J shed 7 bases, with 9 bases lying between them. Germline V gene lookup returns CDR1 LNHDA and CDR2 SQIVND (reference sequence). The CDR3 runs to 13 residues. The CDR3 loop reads CASSIGKLNTQYF. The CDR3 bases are TGTGCCAGTAGTATAGGAAAACTAAATACGCAGTATTTT.

The CDR3 reads CASSGDRGISPLHF. CDR3 coding DNA: TGTGCCAGCAGTGGGGACAGGGGAATTTCACCCCTCCACTTT. The chain recombines TRBV6-2 or TRBV6-3 with TRBJ1-6, with 10 bases lining up with TRBD1. J lost 9 bases, V lost 5 bases, and 4 bases had no gene match. Germline lookup yields CDR1 MNHEY and CDR2 SVGEGT. CDR3 length equals 14 residues.

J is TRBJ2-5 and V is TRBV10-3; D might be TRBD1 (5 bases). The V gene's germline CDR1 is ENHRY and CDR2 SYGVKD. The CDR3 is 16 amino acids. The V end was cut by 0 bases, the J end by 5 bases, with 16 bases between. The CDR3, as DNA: TGTGCCATCAGTGAGTCAGGGGTTCAAGCTGGGGAGACCCAGTACTTC. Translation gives CAISESGVQAGETQYF.

CDR3 amino acids: CATKDKNYGYTF. CDR3 bases: TGTGCCACCAAGGACAAAAACTATGGCTACACCTTC. The gene calls are TRBV12-3 or TRBV12-4 and TRBJ1-2, with D possibly matching TRBD1 (5 bases). The CDR3 is 12 residues long. Trimming left V 10 bases short and J 2 bases short, with 11 bases between.

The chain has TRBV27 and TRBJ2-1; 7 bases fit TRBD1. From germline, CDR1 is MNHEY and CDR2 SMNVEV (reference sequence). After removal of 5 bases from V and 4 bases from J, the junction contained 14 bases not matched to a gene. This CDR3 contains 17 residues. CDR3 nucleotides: TGTGCCAGCAGTCCCGGACAGGAGATGCTGCCATACAATGAGCAGTTCTTC. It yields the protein CASSPGQEMLPYNEQFF.

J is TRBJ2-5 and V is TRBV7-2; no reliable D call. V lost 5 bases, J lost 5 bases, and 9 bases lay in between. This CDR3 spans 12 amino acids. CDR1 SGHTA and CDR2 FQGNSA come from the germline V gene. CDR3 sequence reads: CASSLQVETQYF. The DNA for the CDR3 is TGTGCCAGCAGCCTTCAGGTGGAGACCCAGTACTTC.

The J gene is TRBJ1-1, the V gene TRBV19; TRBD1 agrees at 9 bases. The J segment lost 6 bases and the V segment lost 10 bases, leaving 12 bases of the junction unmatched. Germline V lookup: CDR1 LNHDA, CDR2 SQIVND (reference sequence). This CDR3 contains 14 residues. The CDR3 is CATRDRAIGAEAFF. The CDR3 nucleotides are TGTGCCACCCGGGACAGGGCCATAGGCGCTGAAGCTTTCTTT.